The TCR beta chain described here comes from a study of regulatory T cells in long-lasting Graves disease. General observations from the study: Among samples with persistent disease, TRBV28, TRBJ1-2 and TRBJ2-5 were favored. Researchers examined only peripheral blood and not thyroid tissue.

A word on this clonotype: Its antigen is not identified.

CDR3 length equals 15 residues. The J segment lost 6 bases and the V segment lost 6 bases, leaving 8 bases of the junction unmatched. Germline V lookup: CDR1 SGHTA, CDR2 FQGTGA. Building the TCR beta libraries relied on iRepertoire HTBI primers, and CDR3 regions underwent Arm-PCR. TCRdb reprocessed the multiplex PCR reads with MiXCR, giving one entry per CDR3 protein. This table holds about 660,000 distinct CDR3 sequences, around 30% found once. Regarding time point: persistent/refractory GD, antithyroid drugs over 5 years with positive TRAb. RNA extracted from PBMCs served as the sequencing template.

The chain couples TRBV7-3 to TRBJ1-5; 10 bases match TRBD1. The specimen was peripheral blood mononuclear cells (PBMCs), collected when the disease was refractory, from a patient treated with antithyroid drugs. The receptor was isolated from a female donor with Graves disease. CDR3 bases: TGTGCCAGCAGTCCGAGACAGGGGGCTGTTCAGCCCCAGCATTTT. This gives the protein CASSPRQGAVQPQHF.